Listed below are T cell receptor beta chains from one sample, sequenced in a study of cytomegalovirus exposure and HLA in healthy donors. Sequencing was performed with immunoSEQ multiplex PCR; in TCRdb, only in-frame clones are kept and a portion is missing. The sample has 90,000 to 120,000 clones; 65% to 85% are singletons. The sample was PBMCs. These receptors all come from a man aged 18 to 30 in good health and CMV-seronegative. Each CDR3 is given with its conserved first and last residue. A D gene is named only where the DNA matches it firmly.

V gene	J gene	D gene	CDR3 protein	CDR3 DNA
TRBV19	TRBJ1-2	NA	CASSQTGSNYGYTF	TGTGCCAGTAGCCAGACAGGTTCGAACTATGGCTACACCTTC
TRBV5-1	TRBJ2-7	NA	CASKSTGTYEQYF	TGCGCCAGCAAAAGTACGGGGACCTACGAGCAGTACTTC
TRBV15	TRBJ1-1	NA	CATSRDIKNTEAFF	TGTGCCACCAGCAGAGATATAAAGAACACTGAAGCTTTCTTT
TRBV4-3	TRBJ1-6	NA	CASSQDPNSPLHF	TGCGCCAGCAGCCAAGATCCGAATTCACCCCTCCACTTT
TRBV14	TRBJ2-2	NA	CASSQAQGELFF	TGTGCCAGCAGCCAAGCACAAGGGGAGCTGTTTTTT
TRBV6-5	TRBJ1-2	TRBD1	CASSWTGGIGDGYTF	TGTGCCAGCAGTTGGACAGGGGGCATCGGGGATGGCTACACCTTC
TRBV27	TRBJ2-1	TRBD2	CASRGASGGIYNEQFF	TGTGCCAGCCGGGGGGCTAGCGGGGGGATATACAATGAGCAGTTCTTC
TRBV25-1	TRBJ2-3	NA	CASSPSGGGAGTQYF	TGTGCCAGCAGTCCATCTGGGGGGGGCGCGGGTACGCAGTATTTT
TRBV6-1	TRBJ1-4	TRBD1	CASGEGGTGGEKLFF	TGTGCCAGCGGCGAAGGTGGGACAGGGGGCGAAAAACTGTTTTTT
TRBV5-1	TRBJ2-5	TRBD1	CASSREGANQETQYF	TGCGCCAGCAGCCGAGAGGGGGCAAACCAAGAGACCCAGTACTTC
TRBV7-9	TRBJ1-2	NA	CSSSPRDAQWGYTF	TGTTCCAGCAGCCCCCGCGATGCCCAATGGGGCTACACCTTC